The present TCR beta chain was sequenced within a study of CD8 T cells in Susac syndrome. This clonotype was counted a single time. Random hexamers were used to reverse transcribe the RNA input (roughly 0.5 to 1 ug). Across 54 Vbeta and 13 Jbeta, TCR beta CDR3 was amplified with immunoSEQ multiplex PCR. Via MiXCR, TCRdb re-called the immunoSEQ multiplex PCR reads, giving one row per CDR3 protein. The sample contains about 140,000 distinct CDR3 sequences, more than 85% of which appear only once. The receptor was isolated from a human donor with Susac syndrome. The specimen was CD4+ T cells from PBMCs.

The CDR3 nucleotides are TGCAGTGCCCCGGGACCGCCCCACACCTTC. Translated, it gives CSAPGPPHTF. This chain connects TRBV20-1 to TRBJ1-2, with D possibly matching TRBD1 (5 bases). CDR1 DFQATT and CDR2 SNEGSKA come from the germline V gene (reference sequence). The CDR3 consists of 10 residues. The V end was cut by 6 bases, the J end by 12 bases, with 14 bases between.